These T cell receptor beta chains were read from a single sample in a study of T cells in tuberculosis. The assay was immunoSEQ multiplex PCR, and TCRdb's table has in-frame clones only and misses some. The sample has about 59,000 clones, around 86% seen once. Sequenced input: CD1b-GMM tetramer-negative cells sorted from PBMCs. Every receptor here comes from an adult woman with latent tuberculosis. The CDR3 runs from the conserved cysteine through the conserved F or W. D genes are given only for firm matches. Only some rows state a clone size, as once, few, many or a class for expanded clones.

v_call	d_call	clone_size	j_call	cdr3_length	cdr3_aa	cdr3_nt
TRBV19	TRBD1	-	TRBJ2-5	16	CASSDRTGATRETQYF	TGTGCCAGTAGCGACCGGACAGGGGCTACGCGGGAGACCCAGTACTTC
TRBV2	-	-	TRBJ1-5	14	CASSRQSLNQPQHF	TGTGCCAGCAGCCGACAGTCCCTTAATCAGCCCCAGCATTTT
TRBV5-1	-	once	TRBJ1-6	15	CASSLASGSDSPLHF	TGCGCCAGCAGCTTGGCATCAGGGTCGGACTCACCCCTCCACTTT
TRBV27	TRBD2	-	TRBJ2-1	16	CASSTASGISYNEQFF	TGTGCCAGCAGTACTGCTAGCGGGATCTCCTACAATGAGCAGTTCTTC
TRBV18	TRBD2	-	TRBJ2-3	12	CASSAGGDTQYF	TGTGCCAGCTCCGCGGGGGGAGATACGCAGTATTTT
TRBV19	TRBD2	-	TRBJ2-1	18	CASRLRDGGLAGYNEQFF	TGTGCCAGTAGGCTCCGGGACGGCGGACTAGCGGGCTACAATGAGCAGTTCTTC
TRBV6-5	-	-	TRBJ1-1	15	CASSYVRIQNAEAFF	TGTGCCAGCAGTTACGTGCGGATCCAAAACGCTGAAGCTTTCTTT
TRBV10-1	-	-	TRBJ1-5	16	CASSGIGRVRGQPQHF	TGCGCCAGCAGTGGGATAGGGAGGGTGCGGGGTCAGCCCCAGCATTTT
TRBV7-8	TRBD1	-	TRBJ2-7	15	CASSFGQGATYEQYF	TGTGCCAGCAGCTTCGGACAGGGGGCTACCTACGAGCAGTACTTC
TRBV6-6	-	-	TRBJ2-2	16	CASSYWATSGTGELFF	TGTGCCAGCAGCTACTGGGCGACATCTGGCACCGGGGAGCTGTTTTTT
TRBV20-1	-	few	TRBJ2-7	11	CSATADYEQYF	TGCAGTGCTACCGCGGACTACGAGCAGTACTTC
TRBV11-3	-	few	TRBJ2-7	11	CASSSGVEQYF	TGTGCCAGCAGCTCCGGGGTCGAGCAGTACTTC
TRBV29-1	-	-	TRBJ2-5	12	CSVYSPQETQYF	TGCAGCGTTTACTCGCCCCAAGAGACCCAGTACTTC
TRBV7-9	TRBD2	-	TRBJ2-5	14	CASSSSGRQETQYF	TGTGCCAGCAGCTCAAGCGGGAGACAAGAGACCCAGTACTTC
TRBV10-3	TRBD1	few	TRBJ2-3	15	CAISEWGTGTDTQYF	TGTGCCATCAGTGAGTGGGGGACAGGCACAGATACGCAGTATTTT
TRBV4-2	TRBD2	-	TRBJ2-1	15	CASSPSGRSYNEQFF	TGTGCCAGCAGTCCGAGCGGGAGATCCTACAATGAGCAGTTCTTC
TRBV6-1	TRBD2	few	TRBJ2-7	15	CASSEVGEGAYEQYF	TGTGCCAGCAGTGAAGTAGGGGAGGGTGCCTACGAGCAGTACTTC
TRBV19	TRBD1	-	TRBJ1-6	15	CASSIYDRENSPLHF	TGTGCCAGTAGTATTTACGACAGGGAAAATTCACCCCTCCACTTT
TRBV1	-	-	TRBJ2-2	14	CTSLRRSNTGEPFF	TGCACCAGCCTAAGGCGGTCGAACACCGGGGAGCCGTTTTTT
TRBV7-2	TRBD2	-	TRBJ2-5	19	CASSQRREVIAGLRETQYF	TGTGCCAGCAGCCAGCGTCGAGAGGTGATAGCGGGATTGCGGGAGACCCAGTACTTC
TRBV6-5	TRBD1	once	TRBJ1-6	14	CASSRDRDRTPLHF	TGTGCCAGCAGCCGGGACAGGGATAGGACACCCCTCCACTTT
TRBV18	TRBD2	-	TRBJ2-7	17	CASSGGTAKGPAYEQYF	TGTGCCAGCTCGGGGGGGACTGCCAAGGGGCCAGCCTACGAGCAGTACTTC
TRBV5-1	-	-	TRBJ2-1	14	CASSSFRSYNEQFF	TGCGCCAGCAGCTCGTTCCGCTCCTACAATGAGCAGTTCTTC
TRBV19	-	-	TRBJ1-2	14	CASSMGQGHYGYTF	TGTGCCAGTAGTATGGGGCAGGGGCACTACGGCTACACCTTC
TRBV30	TRBD1	-	TRBJ2-7	15	CAWSVQRDSSYEQYF	TGTGCCTGGAGCGTCCAAAGGGACAGTTCCTACGAGCAGTACTTC
TRBV6-5	-	-	TRBJ1-6	16	CASSYGESSYNSPLHF	TGTGCCAGCAGTTACGGGGAGAGCTCCTATAATTCACCCCTCCACTTT
TRBV5-4	-	-	TRBJ2-2	16	CASSIGGRGRTGELFF	TGTGCCAGCAGCATTGGGGGCAGGGGCCGAACCGGGGAGCTGTTTTTT
TRBV6-4	-	-	TRBJ2-2	13	CASSDSLEGELFF	TGTGCCAGCAGTGACTCTCTAGAAGGGGAGCTGTTTTTT
TRBV19	-	-	TRBJ2-1	16	CASSITPAGAPNEQFF	TGTGCCAGTAGTATTACCCCTGCAGGTGCCCCCAATGAGCAGTTCTTC
TRBV9	TRBD2	-	TRBJ2-7	16	CASSPIGGGSSYEQYF	TGTGCCAGCAGCCCCATCGGGGGGGGCTCCTCCTACGAGCAGTACTTC
TRBV7-2	-	-	TRBJ1-6	14	CASRGGTYNSPLHF	TGTGCCAGCAGGGGGGGAACCTATAATTCACCCCTCCACTTT
TRBV7-3	-	few	TRBJ2-2	16	CASSSLISGDTGELFF	TGTGCCAGCAGCTCCCTGATTTCGGGAGATACCGGGGAGCTGTTTTTT
TRBV27	TRBD1	once	TRBJ2-3	15	CASRYRGRSTDTQYF	TGTGCCAGCAGATACAGGGGAAGGAGCACAGATACGCAGTATTTT
TRBV11-3	TRBD2	-	TRBJ2-3	14	CASSLGTSSDTQYF	TGTGCCAGCAGCTTGGGGACTAGTTCAGATACGCAGTATTTT
TRBV27	TRBD1	-	TRBJ1-1	15	CASSRTGGLNTEAFF	TGTGCCAGCAGCCGGACAGGGGGCTTGAACACTGAAGCTTTCTTT
TRBV5-6	TRBD1	-	TRBJ1-2	15	CASSLPRGRIYGYTF	TGTGCCAGCAGCTTACCCAGGGGGCGCATCTATGGCTACACCTTC
TRBV6-1	TRBD1	-	TRBJ2-7	13	CASRWTGSYEQYF	TGTGCCAGCAGGTGGACAGGTTCCTACGAGCAGTACTTC
TRBV4-2	-	-	TRBJ2-7	15	CASSPGPGQNYEQYF	TGTGCCAGCAGCCCTGGACCAGGACAGAACTACGAGCAGTACTTC
TRBV7-9	-	-	TRBJ2-5	13	CASSLGHLETQYF	TGTGCCAGCAGCTTAGGACACCTAGAGACCCAGTACTTC
TRBV27	-	-	TRBJ2-7	13	CASSFGQPYEQYF	TGTGCCAGCAGTTTTGGACAGCCCTACGAGCAGTACTTC
TRBV9	TRBD1	-	TRBJ1-1	15	CASSRLDRGNTEAFF	TGTGCCAGCAGCCGGCTTGACAGGGGGAACACTGAAGCTTTCTTT
TRBV4-1	TRBD2	-	TRBJ2-1	18	CASSPKQTSGGNPNEQFF	TGCGCCAGCAGCCCAAAGCAGACTAGCGGGGGAAACCCCAATGAGCAGTTCTTC
TRBV9	TRBD1	-	TRBJ1-2	14	CASSVTSQGVGYTF	TGTGCCAGCAGCGTAACCTCACAGGGGGTCGGCTACACCTTC
TRBV5-1	-	-	TRBJ1-2	17	CASSLAQGTSSNYGYTF	TGCGCCAGCAGCTTGGCACAGGGTACTAGTTCTAACTATGGCTACACCTTC
TRBV6-5	TRBD1	few	TRBJ2-7	15	CASSYSGQATYEQYF	TGTGCCAGCAGTTACTCGGGACAGGCGACCTACGAGCAGTACTTC
TRBV27	TRBD1	once	TRBJ2-1	16	CASSLSWDRYYNEQFF	TGTGCCAGCAGTTTATCCTGGGACAGGTACTACAATGAGCAGTTCTTC
TRBV27	TRBD1	-	TRBJ2-1	15	CASSPLDRGYNEQFF	TGTGCCAGCAGTCCCCTGGACAGGGGCTACAATGAGCAGTTCTTC
TRBV9	-	-	TRBJ1-1	17	CASSNPGGLGVNTEAFF	TGTGCCAGCAGCAACCCCGGAGGGCTCGGAGTGAACACTGAAGCTTTCTTT
TRBV6-4	-	-	TRBJ1-4	13	CARQTPTNEKLFF	TGTGCCCGGCAGACTCCAACTAATGAAAAACTGTTTTTT
TRBV27	-	few	TRBJ1-3	13	CASRKGDMNTIYF	TGTGCCAGCAGGAAAGGGGACATGAACACCATATATTTT
TRBV6-5	-	-	TRBJ1-3	13	CASSALTGNTIYF	TGTGCCAGCAGTGCCTTGACAGGAAACACCATATATTTT
TRBV28	-	-	TRBJ1-2	12	CASTPQGYGYTF	TGTGCCAGCACCCCGCAGGGCTATGGCTACACCTTC
TRBV2	-	-	TRBJ2-5	13	CASTRQRGETQYF	TGTGCCAGCACAAGACAACGTGGTGAGACCCAGTACTTC